The 7 T cell receptor beta chains presented below share a single source sample, sequenced in a study of cytomegalovirus exposure and HLA in healthy donors. The PCR contained 60 Vbeta and 13 Jbeta primers. The protocol was immunoSEQ multiplex PCR, while the TCRdb copy is restricted to in-frame clones and leaves out a portion. The sample lists 250,000 or so clones; over 65% were seen once. The sequenced material came from PBMCs. The receptor set was obtained from a human donor in good health.

This clone was observed a handful of times. The chain joins TRBV28 to TRBJ1-2; D possibly corresponds to TRBD1 (6 bases). Germline V lookup: CDR1 MDHEN, CDR2 SYDVKM. There are 14 residues in the CDR3. Trimming cost V 5 bases and J 5 bases, with 15 bases left between them. The DNA of the CDR3 is TGTGCCAGCAGTATCCCGACAGGCGTATATGGCTACACCTTC. Translating it yields CASSIPTGVYGYTF.

The genes are TRBV2 and TRBJ2-5; maybe TRBD1 (5 bases). V was trimmed by 6 bases and J by 8 bases, leaving 16 bases between them. Germline V CDR1 and CDR2: SNHLY, FYNNEI. This CDR3 spans 13 amino acids. The DNA of the CDR3 is TGTGCCAGCAGCCTTATACAGGATATTACCCAGTACTTC. This encodes CASSLIQDITQYF.

This clone was recorded once. This chain links TRBV27 with TRBJ1-5; 9 positions match TRBD1. Germline V gene lookup returns CDR1 MNHEY and CDR2 SMNVEV (reference sequence). The junction had 3 bases not matched to a gene; V was cut back by 4 bases and J by 5 bases. This CDR3 spans 14 amino acids. CDR3 sequence (DNA): TGTGCCAGCAGTTCCGGGACAGGGTATCAGCCCCAGCATTTT. Translating gives CASSSGTGYQPQHF.

J is TRBJ2-1 and V is TRBV4-1; 12 positions agree with TRBD2. The CDR3 spans 16 residues. Unmatched junction bases numbered 3, after V lost 5 bases and J lost 1 base. Per the germline V gene, CDR1 is MGHRA and CDR2 is YSYEKL. The CDR3 loop reads CASSSGLAGSYNEQFF. As DNA, the CDR3 is TGCGCCAGCAGCTCCGGACTAGCGGGATCCTACAATGAGCAGTTCTTC.

The genes are TRBV23-1 and TRBJ2-7; D remains unclear. TRBV23-1 falls under the ORF class, with uncertain function. With 6 bases removed from V and 5 bases from J, the gap between germline ends came to 14 bases. The CDR3 extends over 13 amino acids. The CDR3 is CASRALLINEQYF. DNA of the CDR3: TGCGCCAGCAGGGCCCTCCTGATAAACGAGCAGTACTTC.

The rearrangement uses TRBV4-1 and TRBJ2-1; perhaps TRBD1 as D (6 bases). CDR3 size: 15 residues. Germline CDR1 reads MGHRA; CDR2 reads YSYEKL. V gave up 6 bases and J gave up 1 base, with 13 bases separating them. The CDR3 sequence is CASRFADSSYNEQFF. The CDR3 nucleotides are TGCGCCAGCAGGTTTGCGGACAGTTCCTACAATGAGCAGTTCTTC.

The chain links TRBV5-1 to TRBJ2-3; D possibly corresponds to TRBD2 (6 bases). CDR1 and CDR2 from the germline V gene are SGHRS and YFSETQ. This CDR3 spans 16 amino acids. Trimming shortened V by 1 base and J by 6 bases, and 18 bases separated the two germline ends. This CDR3 is CASSLSGDSFRDTQYF. The CDR3 bases are TGCGCCAGCAGCTTGTCCGGGGACTCCTTTAGGGATACGCAGTATTTT.